This T cell receptor (beta chain) appears in the sequencing data of a study of cytomegalovirus exposure and HLA in healthy donors. Findings and limits, study-wide: Exclusion applied to some V segments, including TRBV6-2 and TRBV6-3, as they were indistinguishable. Later on, a genetic analysis was performed. It linked a missense variant in DCLRE1C with V- and J-gene trimming of TCR beta.

Comments on this clone: What it binds is unknown.

This CDR3 region has 16 residues. Germline assignment: CDR1 SGHDN and CDR2 FVKESK. Trimming at V came to 0 bases and at J to 6 bases, leaving 9 bases not matched to a gene. The PCR employed 60 Vbeta primers together with 13 Jbeta primers. Assay: immunoSEQ multiplex PCR; the TCRdb copy retains only in-frame clones and omits some. Its table records about 110,000 clones. Each donor was nominally healthy when sampled (though unrecorded immune exposures were likely). The clonotype comes from a man under 40 in good health and CMV-seronegative. The sequencing input was PBMCs. The chain carries TRBV14 and TRBJ1-2; 8 nucleotides line up with TRBD1. The CDR3 reads CASSQDIPGTGDGYTF. The CDR3 coding sequence is TGTGCCAGCAGCCAAGATATTCCCGGGACAGGAGATGGCTACACCTTC.